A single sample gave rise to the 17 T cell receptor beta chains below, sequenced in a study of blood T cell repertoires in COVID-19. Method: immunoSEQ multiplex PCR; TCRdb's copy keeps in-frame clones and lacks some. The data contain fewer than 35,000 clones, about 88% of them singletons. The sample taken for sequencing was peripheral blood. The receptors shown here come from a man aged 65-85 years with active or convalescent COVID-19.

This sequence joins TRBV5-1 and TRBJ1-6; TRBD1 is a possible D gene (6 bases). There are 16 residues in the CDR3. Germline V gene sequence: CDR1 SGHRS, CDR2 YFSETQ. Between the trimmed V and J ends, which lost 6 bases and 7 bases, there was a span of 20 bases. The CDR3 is CASTFGVGGFNSPLHF. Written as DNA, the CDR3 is TGCGCCAGCACGTTCGGGGTAGGGGGTTTCAATTCACCCCTCCACTTT. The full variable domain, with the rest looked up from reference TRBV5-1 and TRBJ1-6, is KAGVTQTPRYLIKTRGQQVTLSCSPISGHRSVSWYQQTPGQGLQFLFEYFSETQRNKGNFPGRFSGRQFSNSRSEMNVSTLELGDSALYLCASTFGVGGFNSPLHFGNGTRLTVT.

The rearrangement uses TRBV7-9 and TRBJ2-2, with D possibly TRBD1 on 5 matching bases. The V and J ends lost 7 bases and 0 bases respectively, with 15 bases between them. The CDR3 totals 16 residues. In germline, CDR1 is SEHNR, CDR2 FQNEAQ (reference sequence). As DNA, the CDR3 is TGTGCCAGCACCCGTCGGGCAGGGTCGAACACCGGGGAGCTGTTTTTT. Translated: CASTRRAGSNTGELFF. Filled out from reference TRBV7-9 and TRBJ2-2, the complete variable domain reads DTGVSQNPRHKITKRGQNVTFRCDPISEHNRLYWYRQTLGQGPEFLTYFQNEAQLEKSRLLSDRFSAERPKGSFSTLEIQRTEQGDSAMYLCASTRRAGSNTGELFFGEGSRLTVL.

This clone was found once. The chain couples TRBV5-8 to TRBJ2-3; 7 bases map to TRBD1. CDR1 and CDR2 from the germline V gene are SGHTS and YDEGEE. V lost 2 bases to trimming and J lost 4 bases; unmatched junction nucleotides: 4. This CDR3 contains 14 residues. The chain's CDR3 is CASSFGQVADTQYF. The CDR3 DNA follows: TGTGCCAGCAGCTTCGGACAGGTAGCAGATACGCAGTATTTT.

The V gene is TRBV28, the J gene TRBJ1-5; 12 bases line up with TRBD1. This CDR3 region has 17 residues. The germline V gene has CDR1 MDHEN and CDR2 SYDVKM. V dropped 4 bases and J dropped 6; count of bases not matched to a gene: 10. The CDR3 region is CASSSAGTGGIVQPQHF. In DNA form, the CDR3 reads TGTGCCAGCAGTTCCGCCGGGACAGGGGGCATCGTTCAGCCCCAGCATTTT.

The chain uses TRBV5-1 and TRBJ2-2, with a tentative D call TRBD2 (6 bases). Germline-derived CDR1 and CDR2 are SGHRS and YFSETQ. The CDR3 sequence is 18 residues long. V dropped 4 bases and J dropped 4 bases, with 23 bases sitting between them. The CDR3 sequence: CASSATGTRRSGTGELFF. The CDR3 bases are TGCGCCAGCAGCGCTACCGGGACTCGTCGTTCCGGCACCGGGGAGCTGTTTTTT.

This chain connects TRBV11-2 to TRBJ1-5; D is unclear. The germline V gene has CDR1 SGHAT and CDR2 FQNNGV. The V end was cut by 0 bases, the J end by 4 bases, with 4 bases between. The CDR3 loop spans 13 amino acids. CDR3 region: CASSLDRNQPQHF. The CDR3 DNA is TGTGCCAGCAGCTTAGATCGGAATCAGCCCCAGCATTTT. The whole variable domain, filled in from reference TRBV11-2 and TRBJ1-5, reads EAGVAQSPRYKIIEKRQSVAFWCNPISGHATLYWYQQILGQGPKLLIQFQNNGVVDDSQLPKDRFSAERLKGVDSTLKIQPAKLEDSAVYLCASSLDRNQPQHFGDGTRLSIL.

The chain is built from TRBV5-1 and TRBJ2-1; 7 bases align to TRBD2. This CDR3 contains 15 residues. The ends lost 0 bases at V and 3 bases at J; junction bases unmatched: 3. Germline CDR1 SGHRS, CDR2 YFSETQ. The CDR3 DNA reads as TGCGCCAGCAGCTTGGGACTAGCTGGCTACAATGAGCAGTTCTTC. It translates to CASSLGLAGYNEQFF.

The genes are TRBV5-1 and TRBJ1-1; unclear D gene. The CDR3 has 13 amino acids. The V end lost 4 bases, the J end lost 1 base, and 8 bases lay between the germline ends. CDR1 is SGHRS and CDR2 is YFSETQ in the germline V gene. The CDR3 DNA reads TGCGCCAGCAGCACCTCAGGGAACACTGAAGCTTTCTTT. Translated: CASSTSGNTEAFF.

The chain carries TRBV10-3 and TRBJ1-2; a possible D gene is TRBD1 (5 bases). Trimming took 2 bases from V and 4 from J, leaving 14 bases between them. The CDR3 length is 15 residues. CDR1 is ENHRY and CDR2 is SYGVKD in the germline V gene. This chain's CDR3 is CAISEGQGLSYGYTF. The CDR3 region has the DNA TGTGCCATCAGTGAGGGGCAGGGACTAAGCTATGGCTACACCTTC.

The CDR3 is CASRGLPLWGGGVSYNEQFF. The CDR3 bases are TGCGCCAGCAGGGGCCTCCCCCTCTGGGGCGGGGGGGTATCCTACAATGAGCAGTTCTTC. This chain joins TRBV10-1 and TRBJ2-1, with 9 bases aligning to TRBD2. The V and J ends lost 6 bases and 1 base, in that order; junction bases with no gene match: 19. Looked up from germline, CDR1 is WNHNN and CDR2 is SYGVQD (reference sequence). The CDR3 is 20 residues long.

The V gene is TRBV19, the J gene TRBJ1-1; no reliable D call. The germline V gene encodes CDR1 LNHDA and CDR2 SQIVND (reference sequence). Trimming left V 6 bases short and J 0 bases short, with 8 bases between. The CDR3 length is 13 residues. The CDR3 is CASSSVLNTEAFF. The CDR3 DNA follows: TGTGCCAGTAGCTCAGTATTGAACACTGAAGCTTTCTTT.

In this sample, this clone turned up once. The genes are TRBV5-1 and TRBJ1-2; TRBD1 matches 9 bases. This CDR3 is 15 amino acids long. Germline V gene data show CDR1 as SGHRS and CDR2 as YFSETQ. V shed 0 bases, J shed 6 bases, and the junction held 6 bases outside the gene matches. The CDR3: CASSLGTQGADGYTF. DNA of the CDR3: TGCGCCAGCAGCTTGGGTACACAGGGGGCTGATGGCTACACCTTC.

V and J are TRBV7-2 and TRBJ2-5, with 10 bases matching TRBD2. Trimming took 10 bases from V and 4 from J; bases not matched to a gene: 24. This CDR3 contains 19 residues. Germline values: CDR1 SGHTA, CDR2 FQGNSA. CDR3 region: CATPRDVAGGQETIETQYF. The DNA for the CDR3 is TGTGCCACCCCCCGTGATGTAGCGGGGGGCCAAGAGACGATAGAGACCCAGTACTTC.

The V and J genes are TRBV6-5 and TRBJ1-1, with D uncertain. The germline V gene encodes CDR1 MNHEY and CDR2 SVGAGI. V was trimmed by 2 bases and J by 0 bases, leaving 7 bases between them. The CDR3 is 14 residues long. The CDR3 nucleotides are TGTGCCAGCAGTTACGCGGGCATGAACACTGAAGCTTTCTTT. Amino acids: CASSYAGMNTEAFF.

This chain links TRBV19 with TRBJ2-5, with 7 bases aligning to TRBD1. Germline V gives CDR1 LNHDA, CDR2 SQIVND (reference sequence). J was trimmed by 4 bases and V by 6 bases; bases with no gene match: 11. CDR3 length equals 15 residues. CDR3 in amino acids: CASSLGQVMSETQYF. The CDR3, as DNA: TGTGCCAGTAGCCTTGGACAGGTTATGTCAGAGACCCAGTACTTC.

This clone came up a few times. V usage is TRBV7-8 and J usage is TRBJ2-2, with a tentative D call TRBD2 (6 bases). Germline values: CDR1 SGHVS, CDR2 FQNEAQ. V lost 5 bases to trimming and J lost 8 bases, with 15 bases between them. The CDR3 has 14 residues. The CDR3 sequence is CASSVTSTGGELFF. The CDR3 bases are TGTGCCAGCAGCGTTACTAGCACCGGTGGGGAGCTGTTTTTT.

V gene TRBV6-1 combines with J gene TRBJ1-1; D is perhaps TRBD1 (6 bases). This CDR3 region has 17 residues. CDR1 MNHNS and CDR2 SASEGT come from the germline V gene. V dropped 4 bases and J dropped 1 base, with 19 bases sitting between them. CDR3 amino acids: CASSVHRAARRNTEAFF. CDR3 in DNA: TGTGCCAGCAGTGTCCACAGGGCCGCCCGGCGGAACACTGAAGCTTTCTTT.